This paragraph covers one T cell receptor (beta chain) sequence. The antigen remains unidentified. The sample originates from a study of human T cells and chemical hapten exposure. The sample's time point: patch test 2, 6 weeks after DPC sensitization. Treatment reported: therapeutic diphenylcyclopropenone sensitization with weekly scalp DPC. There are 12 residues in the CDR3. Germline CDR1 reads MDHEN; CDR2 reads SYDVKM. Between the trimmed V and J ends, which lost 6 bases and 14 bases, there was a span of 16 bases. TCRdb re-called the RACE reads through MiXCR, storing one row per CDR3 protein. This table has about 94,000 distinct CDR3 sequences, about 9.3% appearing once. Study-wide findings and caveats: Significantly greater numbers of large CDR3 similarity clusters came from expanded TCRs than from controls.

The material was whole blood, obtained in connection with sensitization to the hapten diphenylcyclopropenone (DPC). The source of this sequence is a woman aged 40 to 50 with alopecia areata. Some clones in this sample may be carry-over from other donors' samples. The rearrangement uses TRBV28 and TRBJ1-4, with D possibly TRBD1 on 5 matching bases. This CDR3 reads CASSRRAGTLFF. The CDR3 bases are TGTGCCAGCAGCCGCAGAGCCGGGACCCTGTTTTTT.